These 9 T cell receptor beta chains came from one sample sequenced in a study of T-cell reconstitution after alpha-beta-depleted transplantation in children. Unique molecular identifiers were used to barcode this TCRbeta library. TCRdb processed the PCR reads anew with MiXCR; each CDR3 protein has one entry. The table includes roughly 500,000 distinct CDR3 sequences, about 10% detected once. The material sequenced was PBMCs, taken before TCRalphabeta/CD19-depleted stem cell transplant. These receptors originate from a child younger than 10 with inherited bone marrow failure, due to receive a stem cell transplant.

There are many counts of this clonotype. Here the CDR3 reads CASSLPGEYGYTF. In DNA form, the CDR3 reads TGCGCCAGCAGCTTGCCAGGGGAGTATGGCTACACCTTC. J is TRBJ1-2 and V is TRBV5-1; tentative D call: TRBD1 (6 bases). V was pared by 1 base and J by 5 bases, with 9 bases between. This CDR3 region has 13 residues. Germline values: CDR1 SGHRS, CDR2 YFSETQ.

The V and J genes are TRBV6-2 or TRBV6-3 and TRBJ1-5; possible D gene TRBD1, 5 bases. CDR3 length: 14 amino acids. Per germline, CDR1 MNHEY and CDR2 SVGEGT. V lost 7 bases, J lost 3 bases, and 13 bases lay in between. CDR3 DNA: TGTGCCAGCACTCCAGACAGTCTCAATCAGCCCCAGCATTTT. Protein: CASTPDSLNQPQHF.

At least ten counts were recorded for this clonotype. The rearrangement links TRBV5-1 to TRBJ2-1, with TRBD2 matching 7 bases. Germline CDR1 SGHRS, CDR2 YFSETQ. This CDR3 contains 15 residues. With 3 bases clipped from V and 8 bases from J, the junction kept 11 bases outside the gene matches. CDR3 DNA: TGCGCCAGCAGCTGGGAGGGAGGGCTGGTGGATGAGCAGTTCTTC. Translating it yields CASSWEGGLVDEQFF.

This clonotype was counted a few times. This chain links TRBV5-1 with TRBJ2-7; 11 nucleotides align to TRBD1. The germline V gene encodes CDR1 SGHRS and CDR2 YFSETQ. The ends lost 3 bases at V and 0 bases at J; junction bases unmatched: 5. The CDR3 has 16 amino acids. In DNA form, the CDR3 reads TGCGCCAGCAGCTGGGACAGGGGGGTGAACTCCTACGAGCAGTACTTC. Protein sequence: CASSWDRGVNSYEQYF.

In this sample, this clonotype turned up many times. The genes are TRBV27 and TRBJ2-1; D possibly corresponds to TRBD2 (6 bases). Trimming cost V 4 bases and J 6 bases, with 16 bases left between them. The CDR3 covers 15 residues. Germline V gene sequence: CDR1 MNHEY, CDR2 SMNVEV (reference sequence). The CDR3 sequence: CASSSLAGFLNEQFF. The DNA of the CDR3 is TGTGCCAGCAGTTCTCTTGCGGGATTCCTCAATGAGCAGTTCTTC.

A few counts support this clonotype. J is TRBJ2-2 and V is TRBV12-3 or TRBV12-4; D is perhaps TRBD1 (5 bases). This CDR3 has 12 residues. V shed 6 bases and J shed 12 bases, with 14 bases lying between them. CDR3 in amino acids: CASSLSGRKLFF. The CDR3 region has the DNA TGTGCCAGCAGCCTTTCAGGGCGGAAGCTGTTTTTT.

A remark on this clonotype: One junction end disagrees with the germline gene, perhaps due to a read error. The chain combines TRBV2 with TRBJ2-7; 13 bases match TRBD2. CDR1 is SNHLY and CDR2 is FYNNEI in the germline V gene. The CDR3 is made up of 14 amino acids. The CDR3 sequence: CASRGLAGRYEQNF. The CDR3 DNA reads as TGTGCCAGTCGGGGACTAGCGGGGCGATACGAGCAGAACTTC.

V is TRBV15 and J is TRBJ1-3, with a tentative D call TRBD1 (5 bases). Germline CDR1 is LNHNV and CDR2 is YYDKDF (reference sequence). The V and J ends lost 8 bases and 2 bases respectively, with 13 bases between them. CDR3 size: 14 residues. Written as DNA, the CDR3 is TGTGCCACCGAAGATGGCAGGGCTGGAAACACCATATATTTT. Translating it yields CATEDGRAGNTIYF.

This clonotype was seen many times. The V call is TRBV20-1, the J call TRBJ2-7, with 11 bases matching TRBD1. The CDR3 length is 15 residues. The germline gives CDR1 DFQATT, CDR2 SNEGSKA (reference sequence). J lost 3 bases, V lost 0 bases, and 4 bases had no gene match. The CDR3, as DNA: TGCAGTGCTAGAGATGGACAGGGGGCCATCTACGAGCAGTACTTC. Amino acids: CSARDGQGAIYEQYF.